These 29 T cell receptor beta chains were all obtained from the same sample, sequenced in a study of T cells in Graves' hyperthyroidism and ophthalmopathy. Amplification of TCR beta CDR3 regions was performed using RNA transcripts as template. The HTBI primer set drove a first-round RT-PCR of the TCR CDR3. TCRdb re-derived calls from the multiplex PCR reads in MiXCR, one entry per CDR3 protein. The repertoire holds about 360,000 distinct CDR3 sequences, around 14% seen once, with 9.2% in the top ten. The sequenced sample was blood. The receptor set was obtained from a woman aged 18-35 years with Graves' hyperthyroidism.

In its sample, this clonotype was seen many times. This chain connects TRBV6-6 to TRBJ2-2, with D tentatively TRBD2 (5 bases). CDR3 length: 17 residues. From germline, CDR1 is MNHNY and CDR2 SVGAGI (reference sequence). V dropped 0 bases and J dropped 0 bases, with 11 bases sitting between them. The CDR3 DNA reads as TGTGCCAGCAGTTACTCTGCTAGCCCCTCGAACACCGGGGAGCTGTTTTTT. It codes for CASSYSASPSNTGELFF.

The genes are TRBV12-3 or TRBV12-4 and TRBJ2-2; D unclear. The CDR3 is 11 amino acids. The ends were cut back, 5 bases at V and 7 bases at J, with 5 bases in the middle. CDR3 sequence: CASSPLGELFF. As DNA, the CDR3 is TGTGCCAGCAGTCCTCTCGGGGAGCTGTTTTTT.

This clonotype occurred many times. The chain uses TRBV9 and TRBJ2-7, with a tentative D call TRBD2 (6 bases). Germline V gene sequence: CDR1 SGDLS, CDR2 YYNGEE. The length of the CDR3 is 13 residues. V was clipped by 0 bases and J by 5 bases, with 9 bases between them. CDR3 sequence reads: CASSVGGLDEQYF. The CDR3, as DNA: TGTGCCAGCAGCGTAGGGGGACTGGACGAGCAGTACTTC. Full variable domain (missing parts from reference TRBV9 and TRBJ2-7): DSGVTQTPKHLITATGQRVTLRCSPRSGDLSVYWYQQSLDQGLQFLIQYYNGEERAKGNILERFSAQQFPDLHSELNLSSLELGDSALYFCASSVGGLDEQYFGPGTRLTVT.

The DNA of the CDR3 is TGTGCCACCAGTGACACGGACCGTCCCGGGGAGCTGTTTTTT. Translation: CATSDTDRPGELFF. The chain uses TRBV24-1 and TRBJ2-2; no clear D gene. This CDR3 has 14 amino acids. CDR1 KGHDR and CDR2 SFDVKD come from the germline V gene. Trimming shortened V by 4 bases and J by 6 bases, and 11 bases separated the two germline ends.

At least ten counts were recorded for this clonotype. The chain uses TRBV20-1 and TRBJ2-7; D possibly corresponds to TRBD2 (6 bases). The germline V gene has CDR1 DFQATT and CDR2 SNEGSKA (reference sequence). The CDR3 is made up of 17 amino acids. V shed 3 bases and J shed 3 bases, with 24 bases lying between them. The CDR3, as DNA: TGCAGTGCTAGTGAACTCCCAGCCCCGGGACTCCACTACGAGCAGTACTTC. This translates into CSASELPAPGLHYEQYF.

This clonotype was found many times. This sequence joins TRBV12-3 or TRBV12-4 and TRBJ1-5; D unresolved. The germline V and J ends were trimmed by 6 bases and 3 bases, with 9 bases remaining between them. The CDR3 runs to 13 residues. The CDR3 bases are TGTGCCAGCAGCCAAAATATCAATCAGCCCCAGCATTTT. This encodes CASSQNINQPQHF.

Points on this clonotype: This may be a read error, as it is one base from a much larger clone. The chain uses TRBV28 and TRBJ2-1; D remains ambiguous. Germline V CDR1 and CDR2: MDHEN, SYDVKM. V was cut by 3 bases and J by 9 bases, with 3 bases left in between. The CDR3 totals 10 residues. CDR3 nucleotide sequence: TGTGCCAGCAGTTTGGTTGAGCAGTTCTTC. Protein sequence: CASSLVEQFF.

This clonotype showed up many times. The chain employs TRBV7-2 and TRBJ2-3; 7 nucleotides match TRBD1. Germline CDR1 SGHTA, CDR2 FQGNSA. CDR3 length: 15 amino acids. V shed 4 bases and J 0 bases; nucleotides not matched to a gene: 4. The CDR3 DNA reads TGTGCCAGCAGCTCCAGACAGGGTAGCACAGATACGCAGTATTTT. Amino acids: CASSSRQGSTDTQYF.

This clonotype appeared many times. V usage is TRBV2 and J usage is TRBJ1-5, with D uncertain. The CDR3 totals 17 residues. Germline V lookup: CDR1 SNHLY, CDR2 FYNNEI. Between the trimmed V and J ends, which lost 2 bases and 7 bases, there was a span of 21 bases. The CDR3 nucleotides read TGTGCCAGCAGTGAATTCGAGCGAGGATACCTCGGGCAGCCCCAGCATTTT. It translates to CASSEFERGYLGQPQHF.

The V call is TRBV9, the J call TRBJ2-1, with 8 bases fitting TRBD2. There are 15 residues in the CDR3. V lost 3 bases, J lost 5 bases, and 7 bases stayed unmatched. Per germline, CDR1 SGDLS and CDR2 YYNGEE. DNA of the CDR3: TGTGCCAGCAGCGGAATTTCGGGGGGGGACAATGAGCAGTTCTTC. Residues: CASSGISGGDNEQFF.

There are many counts of this clonotype. The chain combines TRBV5-8 with TRBJ2-2; D is undetermined. This CDR3 comprises 16 residues. V lost 1 base, J lost 6 bases, and 16 bases lay in between. Germline V gives CDR1 SGHTS, CDR2 YDEGEE. The CDR3 nucleotides read TGTGCCAGCAGCTTGATGGGCAGCTCCCCCGCCGGGGAGCTGTTTTTT. Translated, it gives CASSLMGSSPAGELFF.

This clonotype has ten or more counts. The chain recombines TRBV20-1 with TRBJ2-1; D gene unclear. There are 14 residues in the CDR3. The germline V gene has CDR1 DFQATT and CDR2 SNEGSKA (reference sequence). Deletions cut 3 bases from V and 5 bases from J, with 14 bases between. CDR3 residues: CSASRRTHHNEQFF. The DNA of the CDR3 is TGCAGTGCTAGTCGCAGAACTCACCACAATGAGCAGTTCTTC.

This sequence joins TRBV11-2 and TRBJ1-1; 8 bases line up with TRBD1. The length of the CDR3 is 16 residues. With V trimmed by 1 base and J by 1 base, 5 bases remained unmatched. Per the germline V gene, CDR1 is SGHAT and CDR2 is FQNNGV. The CDR3 nucleotides read TGTGCCAGCAGCTTAGGGTGGACAGGGCCGAACACTGAAGCTTTCTTT. This sequence encodes CASSLGWTGPNTEAFF. The full variable domain, in which reference TRBV11-2 and TRBJ1-1 provide the parts outside the CDR3, is EAGVAQSPRYKIIEKRQSVAFWCNPISGHATLYWYQQILGQGPKLLIQFQNNGVVDDSQLPKDRFSAERLKGVDSTLKIQPAKLEDSAVYLCASSLGWTGPNTEAFFGQGTRLTVV.

The chain carries TRBV28 and TRBJ2-1; possibly TRBD1 or TRBD2 for D (5 bases each). CDR1 is MDHEN, CDR2 SYDVKM, per germline. This CDR3 is built from 15 residues. V lost 4 bases and J 7 bases, leaving 17 bases between the germline ends. The CDR3 DNA reads TGTGCCAGCAGTTACCCCGGGTGGGACGGGAATGAGCAGTTCTTC. This sequence encodes CASSYPGWDGNEQFF.

In its sample, this clonotype was seen a few times. The V and J genes are TRBV7-9 and TRBJ1-1, with D possibly TRBD1 on 6 matching bases. CDR1 is SEHNR, CDR2 FQNEAQ, per germline (reference sequence). The CDR3 sequence is 17 residues long. Trimming removed 4 bases at V and 3 bases at J, with 21 bases between. CDR3 protein: CASSSGQMALTYTEAFF. The DNA of the CDR3 is TGTGCCAGCAGCTCTGGACAGATGGCACTGACTTACACTGAAGCTTTCTTT.

This clonotype was seen many times. The chain couples TRBV6-1 to TRBJ2-7, with a possible D match to TRBD2 (6 bases). V was trimmed by 6 bases and J by 2 bases, leaving 17 bases between them. Germline V lookup: CDR1 MNHNS, CDR2 SASEGT. This CDR3 spans 15 amino acids. The CDR3 nucleotides are TGTGCCAGCAGAAAAAATCCGGGACTGACCTACGAGCAGTACTTC. Encoded protein: CASRKNPGLTYEQYF.

This clonotype was detected ten times or more. The chain employs TRBV28 and TRBJ2-7; 10 positions match TRBD2. The CDR3 has 18 residues. V shed 4 bases and J 4 bases; nucleotides not matched to a gene: 16. Germline V gene lookup returns CDR1 MDHEN and CDR2 SYDVKM. CDR3 sequence: CASSSRSGASGSYYEQYF. CDR3 DNA: TGTGCCAGCAGTTCCCGATCAGGGGCTAGCGGGAGTTATTACGAGCAGTACTTC.

This clonotype was recorded at least ten times. The V call is TRBV5-1, the J call TRBJ1-4; 9 positions match TRBD1. The germline V gene encodes CDR1 SGHRS and CDR2 YFSETQ. This CDR3 is built from 15 residues. With V trimmed by 5 bases and J by 2 bases, 4 bases remained unmatched. Written as DNA, the CDR3 is TGCGCCAGCAGAGGGACAGGGAGGACTAATGAAAAACTGTTTTTT. Translated: CASRGTGRTNEKLFF.

This clonotype was detected many times. The rearrangement joins TRBV20-1 to TRBJ2-3, with no clear D. CDR3 length equals 13 residues. The V gene's germline CDR1 is DFQATT and CDR2 SNEGSKA (reference sequence). With 6 bases removed from V and 0 bases from J, the gap between germline ends came to 10 bases. CDR3 region: CSAAPPSTDTQYF. CDR3 coding DNA: TGCAGTGCCGCCCCCCCTAGCACAGATACGCAGTATTTT.

In its sample, this clonotype was seen many times. The gene calls are TRBV28 and TRBJ1-2; D is possibly TRBD1 (5 bases). The V and J ends lost 3 bases and 6 bases respectively, with 14 bases between them. Per the germline V gene, CDR1 is MDHEN and CDR2 is SYDVKM. The CDR3 has 14 amino acids. CDR3 coding DNA: TGTGCCAGCAGTTTGGGGACGGAAGGGGATGGCTACACCTTC. Translation: CASSLGTEGDGYTF.

V is TRBV5-1 and J is TRBJ2-3; TRBD2 matches at 14 bases. CDR3 size: 15 residues. V gave up 0 bases and J gave up 9 bases; unmatched junction bases: 3. Germline V gene lookup returns CDR1 SGHRS and CDR2 YFSETQ. CDR3 amino acids: CASSLEGLAGETQYF. Written as DNA, the CDR3 is TGCGCCAGCAGCTTGGAGGGACTAGCGGGGGAGACGCAGTATTTT.

This chain uses TRBV9 with TRBJ2-5, with TRBD2 matching 10 bases. In germline, CDR1 is SGDLS, CDR2 YYNGEE. The length of the CDR3 is 17 residues. With 0 bases clipped from V and 1 base from J, the junction kept 6 bases outside the gene matches. The CDR3: CASSVGRLAGAQETQYF. The CDR3 DNA is TGTGCCAGCAGCGTAGGTCGGCTAGCGGGGGCCCAAGAGACCCAGTACTTC.

This rearrangement joins TRBV4-2 to TRBJ2-7; D call uncertain. V was trimmed by 2 bases and J by 3 bases, leaving 20 bases between them. The CDR3 is 17 residues long. CDR1 and CDR2 (germline): LGHNA, YNFKEQ. CDR3: CASSQLSSAGSNYEQYF. In DNA, the CDR3 is TGTGCCAGCAGCCAACTTTCATCGGCAGGAAGCAACTACGAGCAGTACTTC.

This clonotype has at least ten counts. V and J are TRBV11-2 and TRBJ1-2, with 10 nucleotides matching TRBD1. The germline V gene has CDR1 SGHAT and CDR2 FQNNGV. The CDR3 contains 15 residues. V was pared by 4 bases and J by 9 bases, with 11 bases of the junction left unmatched. The CDR3 region has the DNA TGTGCCAGCAGCTCCCACCGGGACAGGGGCGCTCGCTACACCTTC. It codes for CASSSHRDRGARYTF.

This clonotype has a handful of counts. A junction end diverges from the germline sequence, so it may reflect a read error. The rearrangement links TRBV12-5 to TRBJ2-1; 8 positions match TRBD2. The germline CDR1 and CDR2 sequences are LGHNT and FRNRAP. The CDR3 length is 15 residues. DNA of the CDR3: TGTGCTAGTGGTTTGGAGGGACTAGTGGGCAATGAGCGGTTCTTC. Translating gives CASGLEGLVGNERFF.

The CDR3 DNA reads as TGTGCCATCAGAGCAGGGGGCGCAACTAATGAAAAACTGTTTTTT. Amino acid sequence: CAIRAGGATNEKLFF. The genes are TRBV10-3 and TRBJ1-4; TRBD1 matches 8 bases. Germline V CDR1 and CDR2: ENHRY, SYGVKD. The CDR3 contains 15 residues. Unmatched junction bases numbered 3, after V lost 6 bases and J lost 0 bases.

The rearrangement joins TRBV7-2 to TRBJ2-5; 13 bases align to TRBD2. CDR3 length: 15 amino acids. Looked up from germline, CDR1 is SGHTA and CDR2 is FQGNSA. Unmatched junction bases numbered 2, after V lost 1 base and J lost 6 bases. The CDR3 spells CASSLGLAGGQTQYF. DNA of the CDR3: TGTGCCAGCAGCTTAGGACTAGCGGGGGGACAGACCCAGTACTTC. Full variable domain (missing parts from reference TRBV7-2 and TRBJ2-5): GAGVSQSPSNKVTEKGKDVELRCDPISGHTALYWYRQSLGQGLEFLIYFQGNSAPDKSGLPSDRFSAERTGGSVSTLTIQRTQQEDSAVYLCASSLGLAGGQTQYFGPGTRLLVL.

This clonotype occurred a few times. The gene calls are TRBV29-1 and TRBJ2-3; 11 bases are shared with TRBD2. The germline V gene encodes CDR1 SQVTM and CDR2 ANQGSEA. The CDR3 totals 19 residues. The J segment lost 4 bases and the V segment lost 6 bases, leaving 21 bases of the junction unmatched. CDR3 DNA: TGCAGCGTCACCCAAGAGGGTAGCGGGAGGGCAGGGCAGGCAGATACGCAGTATTTT. Its translation: CSVTQEGSGRAGQADTQYF.

In its sample, this clonotype was seen many times. The V call is TRBV12-3 or TRBV12-4, the J call TRBJ2-1; 12 bases align to TRBD2. The CDR3 consists of 18 residues. V was pared by 2 bases and J by 7 bases, with 12 bases of the junction left unmatched. CDR3 loop: CASSLRSLAGGPDNEQFF. The CDR3 coding sequence is TGTGCCAGCAGTTTAAGGTCCCTAGCGGGAGGGCCCGATAATGAGCAGTTCTTC.